The 26 T cell receptor beta chains in this list originate from one sample, sequenced in a study of blood T cells in healthy people across ages (dated by TCRdb to the mid-2010s). Library preparation was by 5' RACE. TCRdb lists the instrument as Illumina HiSeq 2500. A second about 7 to 11 cycle PCR used a sample-barcoded 5' primer and a J-beta primer mix. TCRdb redid the processing of the public reads, applying fastp at Q25 and MiXCR, and retained in-frame beta chains. Identical CDR3 protein sequences are pooled into one entry, listed with their most common genes and DNA. Within this sample are about 800,000 distinct CDR3 sequences, with over 45% of them counted one time only. Together, the top ten hold about 20% of the sample. Sequencing used blood. The receptor set was obtained from a man aged 30 to 39 in good health.

The V and J genes are TRBV19 and TRBJ2-6; no definite D call. This CDR3 has 14 amino acids. The germline CDR1 and CDR2 sequences are LNHDA and SQIVND (reference sequence). Trimming took off 1 base at V and 2 bases at J, with 3 bases between the two ends. The CDR3 nucleotides read TGTGCCAGTAGTATAGTAACTGGGGCCAACGTCCTGACTTTC. Amino acids: CASSIVTGANVLTF.

This clonotype showed up many times. The chain has TRBV20-1 and TRBJ1-2; D might be TRBD1 (5 bases). Germline CDR1 and CDR2: DFQATT and SNEGSKA (reference sequence). This CDR3 has 13 amino acids. The CDR3 reads CRPRGAYFYGYTF. The CDR3, as DNA: TGCAGGCCCCGAGGGGCCTACTTCTATGGCTACACCTTC.

The chain has TRBV20-1 and TRBJ2-7, with a possible D match to TRBD1 (5 bases). The germline V gene encodes CDR1 DFQATT and CDR2 SNEGSKA (reference sequence). The CDR3 loop spans 13 amino acids. Trimming removed 5 bases at V and 0 bases at J, with 11 bases between. This CDR3 is CSALPQGSYEQYF. The CDR3 coding sequence is TGCAGTGCTCTCCCCCAGGGCTCCTACGAGCAGTACTTC.

The V gene is TRBV20-1, the J gene TRBJ2-7; possible D gene TRBD2, 6 bases. Trimming removed 1 base at V and 7 bases at J, with 8 bases between. CDR3 length: 11 residues. Per germline, CDR1 DFQATT and CDR2 SNEGSKA (reference sequence). CDR3 in DNA: TGCAGTGCTAGAGCGGGGGAGGAGCAGTACTTC. Encoded protein: CSARAGEEQYF.

V usage is TRBV4-2 and J usage is TRBJ2-7; D might be TRBD1 or TRBD2, each matching 5 bases. The CDR3 has 16 residues. V lost 1 base to trimming and J lost 4 bases, with 17 bases between them. Germline CDR1 and CDR2: LGHNA and YNFKEQ. CDR3 residues: CASSQVLARGGYEQYF. DNA of the CDR3: TGTGCCAGCAGCCAAGTCCTCGCGCGTGGGGGTTACGAGCAGTACTTC.

The sample holds a few counts of this clonotype. V and J are TRBV10-3 and TRBJ2-3; 7 bases fit TRBD1. The CDR3 is made up of 14 amino acids. CDR1 and CDR2 from the germline V gene are ENHRY and SYGVKD. Germline trimming cut 6 bases from V and 1 base from J; bases unmatched to any gene: 4. CDR3 sequence (DNA): TGTGCCATCAGGTCTGGGACAGGCACAGATACGCAGTATTTT. Protein: CAIRSGTGTDTQYF.

As to this clonotype: An end of the junction differs from the germline gene, which may be a read error. The chain couples TRBV6-4 to TRBJ2-6; a possible D gene is TRBD1 (5 bases). The CDR3 covers 17 residues. Germline V CDR1 and CDR2: MRHNA, SNTAGT. CDR3 nucleotides: TGTGCTAGCAGTGACCAGGGCGAGGCCTCTGGGGCCAACGTCCTGACTTTC. Its translation: CASSDQGEASGANVLTF.

This chain connects TRBV6-2 or TRBV6-3 to TRBJ2-1; 11 nucleotides agree with TRBD2. This CDR3 region has 20 residues. Looked up from germline, CDR1 is MNHEY and CDR2 is SVGEGT. V shed 2 bases and J 0 bases; nucleotides not matched to a gene: 12. The CDR3 loop is CASSYTPGLAVPSSYNEQFF. The CDR3 nucleotides are TGTGCCAGCAGTTACACCCCGGGACTAGCGGTTCCGAGCTCCTACAATGAGCAGTTCTTC.

In this sample, this clonotype turned up a few times. The chain links TRBV6-2 or TRBV6-3 to TRBJ2-6, with D unresolved. Germline V gene sequence: CDR1 MNHEY, CDR2 SVGEGT. V lost 4 bases and J 0 bases, leaving 7 bases between the germline ends. This CDR3 has 15 residues. CDR3 loop: CASSSTLSGANVLTF. CDR3 sequence (DNA): TGTGCCAGCAGTTCGACCCTCTCTGGGGCCAACGTCCTGACTTTC.

The rearrangement joins TRBV12-3 or TRBV12-4 to TRBJ2-3; D is perhaps TRBD2 (5 bases). V lost 6 bases and J 5 bases, leaving 15 bases between the germline ends. The CDR3 totals 14 residues. The CDR3 DNA sequence: TGTGCCAGCAGCGAACTAGTGGGAGTAGATACGCAGTATTTT. Protein: CASSELVGVDTQYF.

The chain employs TRBV12-3 or TRBV12-4 and TRBJ2-3; TRBD2 matches 10 bases. CDR3 length: 15 residues. Trimming took 4 bases from V and 6 from J; bases not matched to a gene: 7. CDR3 coding DNA: TGTGCCAGCAGTTCCCCTAGCGGGGGTAGGGATACGCAGTATTTT. As protein: CASSSPSGGRDTQYF.

This clonotype has just one count. The chain carries TRBV27 and TRBJ2-3; possibly TRBD2 for D (5 bases). This CDR3 has 14 residues. Trimming removed 0 bases from V and 4 bases from J, with 8 bases in between. Germline V lookup: CDR1 MNHEY, CDR2 SMNVEV (reference sequence). Here the CDR3 DNA reads TGTGCCAGCAGTTTATCGGTCGGGGCAGATACGCAGTATTTT. Its translation is CASSLSVGADTQYF.

V and J are TRBV5-1 and TRBJ1-1; weak D call: TRBD1 (5 bases). The CDR3 has 16 amino acids. The germline V gene encodes CDR1 SGHRS and CDR2 YFSETQ. V was shortened by 0 bases and J by 5 bases, with 17 bases between the two germline ends. The CDR3 region is CASSLAGTAGATEAFF. The CDR3 DNA follows: TGCGCCAGCAGCTTGGCCGGGACCGCGGGAGCGACTGAAGCTTTCTTT.

The V call is TRBV11-2, the J call TRBJ1-6; the match to TRBD1 covers 8 bases. Germline CDR1 reads SGHAT; CDR2 reads FQNNGV. After removal of 3 bases from V and 6 bases from J, the junction contained 7 bases not matched to a gene. The CDR3 contains 16 residues. The CDR3 region is CASSFRWTGPNSPLHF. The CDR3 DNA reads TGTGCCAGCAGCTTTAGGTGGACAGGGCCTAATTCACCCCTCCACTTT.

Concerning this clonotype: A single base separates this from a much larger clone, so it may be a read error. The chain employs TRBV12-3 or TRBV12-4 and TRBJ1-2; D not certain. CDR3 length: 13 residues. The V and J ends lost 6 bases and 4 bases respectively, with 12 bases between them. For the CDR3, the DNA is TGTGCCAGCAGCCTAGGACCGGCCTATGGCTACACCTTC. The encoded protein is CASSLGPAYGYTF.

The genes are TRBV6-5 and TRBJ2-4, with D perhaps TRBD2 (6 bases). The better agreement between TRBJ2-7 and the DNA end casts doubt on the J call. Germline CDR1 MNHEY, CDR2 SVGAGI. The CDR3 is made up of 15 amino acids. CDR3: CASSGPGTELYEQYF. In DNA, the CDR3 is TGTGCCAGCAGTGGTCCCGGGACTGAACTTTACGAGCAGTACTTC.

The chain links TRBV27 to TRBJ2-5; possibly TRBD1 for D (6 bases). From germline, CDR1 is MNHEY and CDR2 SMNVEV (reference sequence). Between the trimmed V and J ends, which lost 1 base and 12 bases, there was a span of 21 bases. The CDR3 covers 15 residues. The CDR3 is CASSLFPGQGPREYF. Written as DNA, the CDR3 is TGTGCCAGCAGTTTATTCCCGGGACAAGGGCCCCGGGAGTACTTC.

A few counts support this clonotype. Compared with germline, one end of the junction differs, possibly owing to a read error. The rearrangement uses TRBV29-1 and TRBJ1-2, with D uncertain. The germline V gene encodes CDR1 SQVTM and CDR2 ANQGSEA. The CDR3 runs 10 residues. CDR3 residues: CGVTDYGYTF. The CDR3 region has the DNA TGCGGCGTAACAGACTATGGCTACACCTTC.

The chain couples TRBV20-1 to TRBJ1-2; 9 bases match TRBD1. Trimming took 4 bases from V and 4 from J; bases not matched to a gene: 7. The CDR3 sequence is 14 residues long. The germline gives CDR1 DFQATT, CDR2 SNEGSKA (reference sequence). The CDR3 sequence is CSATGQGIPYGYTF. CDR3 nucleotides: TGCAGTGCTACCGGACAGGGGATCCCCTATGGCTACACCTTC.

The CDR3 nucleotides read TGTGCCAGCAGCTCCGGGACAGGGAGGGTTGGCTATGGCTACACCTTC. Residues: CASSSGTGRVGYGYTF. This rearrangement joins TRBV7-9 to TRBJ1-2; 9 bases fit TRBD1. Unmatched junction bases numbered 10, after V lost 4 bases and J lost 4 bases. The V gene's germline CDR1 is SEHNR and CDR2 FQNEAQ (reference sequence). This CDR3 has 16 amino acids.

This clonotype was seen only a few times. This CDR3 is CSVGTGWTEAFF. The CDR3 coding sequence is TGCAGCGTGGGGACAGGGTGGACTGAAGCTTTCTTT. The chain employs TRBV29-1 and TRBJ1-1, with 9 bases aligning to TRBD1. The CDR3 covers 12 residues. Germline V gene lookup returns CDR1 SQVTM and CDR2 ANQGSEA. The J segment lost 5 bases and the V segment lost 6 bases, leaving 4 bases of the junction unmatched.

The chain combines TRBV9 with TRBJ2-7; 9 bases agree with TRBD2. Per germline, CDR1 SGDLS and CDR2 YYNGEE. J gave up 6 bases and V 0 bases, and 7 bases lay outside the gene matches. The CDR3 contains 15 residues. CDR3 residues: CASSVGISGSSEQYF. Here the CDR3 DNA reads TGTGCCAGCAGCGTAGGTATTAGCGGGAGTTCCGAGCAGTACTTC.

This rearrangement joins TRBV29-1 to TRBJ2-4; D tentatively reads TRBD1 or TRBD2 (5 bases each). The J call may be wrong; the DNA end is better matched by TRBJ2-7. The CDR3 contains 14 residues. CDR1 and CDR2 from the germline V gene are SQVTM and ANQGSEA. CDR3 sequence reads: CSVELRDATYEQYF. In DNA form, the CDR3 reads TGCAGCGTTGAACTTCGGGACGCCACCTACGAGCAGTACTTC.

The V call is TRBV29-1, the J call TRBJ2-7; 7 nucleotides line up with TRBD1. This CDR3 spans 12 amino acids. The germline CDR1 and CDR2 sequences are SQVTM and ANQGSEA. Losses at the gene ends were 7 bases for V and 1 base for J; bases not matched to a gene: 4. The CDR3 reads CSALTGSYEQYF. The CDR3 DNA sequence: TGCAGCGCCTTGACAGGGTCCTACGAGCAGTACTTC.

The J gene is TRBJ2-5, the V gene TRBV4-2; 10 nucleotides match TRBD2. V lost 5 bases to trimming and J lost 3 bases; unmatched junction nucleotides: 3. This CDR3 spans 14 amino acids. Germline lookup yields CDR1 LGHNA and CDR2 YNFKEQ. The CDR3 region is CASSGSGGEETQYF. Written as DNA, the CDR3 is TGTGCCAGCAGCGGCAGCGGGGGGGAAGAGACCCAGTACTTC.

This clonotype has a single count. CDR3 sequence reads: CASSQGATNLLFF. The CDR3 DNA is TGTGCCAGCAGCCAGGGGGCCACCAATCTGCTGTTTTTT. The chain combines TRBV12-3 or TRBV12-4 with TRBJ1-4, with TRBD1 matching 8 bases. This CDR3 has 13 residues. The V segment lost 6 bases and the J segment 14 bases; nucleotides outside the gene matches: 11.